Listed below are T cell receptor beta chains from one sample, sequenced in a study of cytomegalovirus exposure and HLA in healthy donors. Generated by immunoSEQ multiplex PCR, the TCRdb table keeps only in-frame clones and is missing some. The sample lists 130,000 or so clones, around four fifths seen once, with 5.5% to 8% in the top ten. Input material: PBMCs. Source of these receptors: a male donor in good health and CMV-seronegative. Each CDR3 is given with its conserved first and last residue. Fields, in order: V gene, clone size, J gene, D gene, CDR3 DNA, CDR3 protein. The D gene is left open where the match is weak. Clone size appears in some rows only: once, few, many, or a class for an expanded clone.

V gene: TRBV2; clone size: NA; J gene: TRBJ2-7; D gene: NA; CDR3 DNA: TGTGCCAGCAGTGAAGCGCTTAGCGGAGTTTCTGAGCAGTACTTC; CDR3 protein: CASSEALSGVSEQYF
V gene: TRBV19; clone size: NA; J gene: TRBJ1-2; D gene: TRBD1; CDR3 DNA: TGTGCCAGTAGTATTTCTCTCGGGACAGACGGCTACACCTTC; CDR3 protein: CASSISLGTDGYTF
V gene: TRBV18; clone size: NA; J gene: TRBJ1-4; D gene: NA; CDR3 DNA: TGTGCCAGCTCACCAATGCAGGTTCGAGATGAAAAACTGTTTTTT; CDR3 protein: CASSPMQVRDEKLFF
V gene: TRBV5-5; clone size: NA; J gene: TRBJ1-1; D gene: TRBD1; CDR3 DNA: TGTGCCAGCAGTAAGGGACAGGTCATGAACACTGAAGCTTTCTTT; CDR3 protein: CASSKGQVMNTEAFF
V gene: TRBV19; clone size: NA; J gene: TRBJ2-1; D gene: TRBD2; CDR3 DNA: TGTGCCAGTAGTATAGGTGGGAGTAGCGGGGGGGCCTACAATGAGCAGTTCTTC; CDR3 protein: CASSIGGSSGGAYNEQFF
V gene: TRBV29-1; clone size: NA; J gene: TRBJ2-7; D gene: TRBD1; CDR3 DNA: TGCAGCGTTGAACTCCGGGACAGGGGCCGCGAGCAGTACTTC; CDR3 protein: CSVELRDRGREQYF
V gene: TRBV30; clone size: NA; J gene: TRBJ1-4; D gene: NA; CDR3 DNA: TGTGCCTGGAGCCAAATTACAGAAACTAATGAAAAACTGTTTTTT; CDR3 protein: CAWSQITETNEKLFF
V gene: TRBV5-5; clone size: NA; J gene: TRBJ2-3; D gene: TRBD2; CDR3 DNA: TGTGCCAGCAGCTTCCGGGAGGGCTTGAGTTCCATGACGCAGTATTTT; CDR3 protein: CASSFREGLSSMTQYF
V gene: TRBV19; clone size: NA; J gene: TRBJ2-7; D gene: TRBD2; CDR3 DNA: TGTGCCAGTAGTGCCCCGGGACTAGCGGGAAAATTCTACGAGCAGTACTTC; CDR3 protein: CASSAPGLAGKFYEQYF
V gene: TRBV6-6; clone size: NA; J gene: TRBJ1-4; D gene: NA; CDR3 DNA: TGTGCCAGCAGACCTCCCACCCAGAACCGTGAAAAACTGTTTTTT; CDR3 protein: CASRPPTQNREKLFF
V gene: TRBV6-5; clone size: NA; J gene: TRBJ2-5; D gene: NA; CDR3 DNA: TGTGCCAGCAGTTCCCCTGACCGTCCCCCAGGGGAGACCCAGTACTTC; CDR3 protein: CASSSPDRPPGETQYF
V gene: TRBV5-1; clone size: NA; J gene: TRBJ2-1; D gene: NA; CDR3 DNA: TGCGCCAGCAGCCTGACCGCCCCGGGCGGGATTGATGAGCAGTTCTTC; CDR3 protein: CASSLTAPGGIDEQFF
V gene: TRBV25-1; clone size: medium-sized; J gene: TRBJ1-2; D gene: TRBD1; CDR3 DNA: TGTGCCAGCAGTGACCAGGGGGATGGCTACACCTTC; CDR3 protein: CASSDQGDGYTF
V gene: TRBV7-9; clone size: once; J gene: TRBJ1-4; D gene: TRBD1; CDR3 DNA: TGTGCCAGCAGCCACCCGGGACAGCTTGCAACTAATGAAAAACTGTTTTTT; CDR3 protein: CASSHPGQLATNEKLFF
V gene: TRBV5-5; clone size: NA; J gene: TRBJ1-4; D gene: NA; CDR3 DNA: TGTGCCAGCAGCTCGGACAGATACGCAACTAATGAAAAACTGTTTTTT; CDR3 protein: CASSSDRYATNEKLFF
V gene: TRBV4-2; clone size: few; J gene: TRBJ2-7; D gene: TRBD1; CDR3 DNA: TGTGCCAGCAGCCAAGATGAGGTCGACAGGGGTAACTACGAGCAGTACTTC; CDR3 protein: CASSQDEVDRGNYEQYF
V gene: TRBV29-1; clone size: NA; J gene: TRBJ1-2; D gene: NA; CDR3 DNA: TGCAGCGTTGACGAGGGGCGGGAATTTAACTATGGCTACACCTTC; CDR3 protein: CSVDEGREFNYGYTF
V gene: TRBV4-3; clone size: NA; J gene: TRBJ2-1; D gene: TRBD2; CDR3 DNA: TGCGCCAGCAGCCGCTCACGGACTAGCGGCACTTCCTACAATGAGCAGTTCTTC; CDR3 protein: CASSRSRTSGTSYNEQFF
V gene: TRBV7-3; clone size: NA; J gene: TRBJ2-5; D gene: TRBD2; CDR3 DNA: TGTGCCAGCAGCTTATTCGCGTGGGGGAGGGACCAAGAGACCCAGTACTTC; CDR3 protein: CASSLFAWGRDQETQYF
V gene: TRBV5-6; clone size: once; J gene: TRBJ2-1; D gene: TRBD1; CDR3 DNA: TGTGCCAGCAGCTTAAAACAGGGGGCTAACTCCTACAATGAGCAGTTCTTC; CDR3 protein: CASSLKQGANSYNEQFF
V gene: TRBV4-2; clone size: NA; J gene: TRBJ2-2; D gene: TRBD2; CDR3 DNA: TGTGCCAGCAGCCAAGATGTGACTAGCGGGACCGGGGAGCTGTTTTTT; CDR3 protein: CASSQDVTSGTGELFF
V gene: TRBV18; clone size: few; J gene: TRBJ2-7; D gene: TRBD1; CDR3 DNA: TGTGCCAGCTCACCACGCAGACAGGGGGCTTCGTACGAGCAGTACTTC; CDR3 protein: CASSPRRQGASYEQYF